Below are 28 T cell receptor beta chains sequenced from a single sample in a study of cytomegalovirus exposure and HLA in healthy donors. PCR primers comprised 60 Vbeta and 13 Jbeta primers. Assay used: immunoSEQ multiplex PCR; TCRdb lists only in-frame clones, some missing. The repertoire shows about 54,000 clones; the top ten hold 6.5% to 8.5%. Sequencing input: PBMCs. The source of these receptors is a woman aged 40-49 years in good health and CMV-seronegative.

This sequence joins TRBV15 and TRBJ1-4, with D maybe TRBD1 (6 bases). This CDR3 comprises 14 residues. The V and J ends lost 3 bases and 5 bases respectively, with 10 bases between them. Per the germline V gene, CDR1 is LNHNV and CDR2 is YYDKDF (reference sequence). The CDR3 is CATSRDRANEKLFF. As DNA, the CDR3 is TGTGCCACCAGCAGGGACAGAGCGAATGAAAAACTGTTTTTT.

The rearrangement links TRBV28 to TRBJ1-6, with 8 positions matching TRBD1. This CDR3 is built from 16 residues. CDR1 is MDHEN and CDR2 is SYDVKM in the germline V gene. After removal of 5 bases from V and 4 bases from J, the junction contained 7 bases not matched to a gene. Here the CDR3 reads CASSPQTGVYNSPLHF. CDR3 nucleotides: TGTGCCAGCAGTCCGCAGACAGGGGTGTATAATTCACCCCTCCACTTT.

This chain connects TRBV28 to TRBJ1-4, with 10 bases fitting TRBD1. V dropped 4 bases and J dropped 7; count of bases not matched to a gene: 3. The CDR3 is 14 residues long. The germline V gene has CDR1 MDHEN and CDR2 SYDVKM. CDR3 sequence: CASSSGTGVEKLFF. CDR3 DNA sequence: TGTGCCAGCAGTTCCGGGACAGGGGTTGAAAAACTGTTTTTT.

This rearrangement joins TRBV7-9 to TRBJ1-2; D may be TRBD1 (6 bases). Germline loops: CDR1 SEHNR, CDR2 FQNEAQ (reference sequence). The CDR3 extends over 13 amino acids. The V end lost 6 bases, the J end lost 0 bases, and 8 bases lay between the germline ends. The DNA for the CDR3 is TGTGCCAGCAGTCGACAGGCTAACTATGGCTACACCTTC. Translated, it gives CASSRQANYGYTF.

The V gene is TRBV13, the J gene TRBJ1-3; 7 bases fit TRBD1. Trimming at V came to 3 bases and at J to 0 bases, leaving 2 bases not matched to a gene. This CDR3 spans 15 amino acids. The germline gives CDR1 PRHDT, CDR2 FYEKMQ (reference sequence). CDR3 residues: CASSFDRASGNTIYF. The CDR3 DNA follows: TGTGCCAGCAGCTTCGACAGGGCCTCTGGAAACACCATATATTTT.

The chain has TRBV5-6 and TRBJ2-7; 7 bases are a match to TRBD1. Trimming took 1 base from V and 6 from J; bases not matched to a gene: 10. The germline gives CDR1 SGHDT, CDR2 YYEEEE. The CDR3 consists of 15 residues. This CDR3 reads CASSLKTGALVEQYF. In DNA, the CDR3 is TGTGCCAGCAGCTTGAAAACAGGGGCCCTCGTCGAGCAGTACTTC.

The V and J genes are TRBV6-1 and TRBJ1-6, with D hard to call. CDR1 is MNHNS, CDR2 SASEGT, per germline. This CDR3 comprises 13 residues. The ends were cut back, 4 bases at V and 4 bases at J, with 5 bases in the middle. CDR3 loop: CASSALYNSPLHF. The DNA of the CDR3 is TGTGCCAGCAGTGCTCTTTATAATTCACCCCTCCACTTT.

The chain joins TRBV19 to TRBJ2-7; 11 nucleotides align to TRBD2. V dropped 6 bases and J dropped 0; count of bases not matched to a gene: 4. Germline V gene data show CDR1 as LNHDA and CDR2 as SQIVND (reference sequence). CDR3 length equals 15 residues. The CDR3 DNA reads TGTGCCAGTAGCCTAGCGGGGGGCAGCTCCTACGAGCAGTACTTC. Protein product: CASSLAGGSSYEQYF. The full variable domain, with the rest looked up from reference TRBV19 and TRBJ2-7, is DGGITQSPKYLFRKEGQNVTLSCEQNLNHDAMYWYRQDPGQGLRLIYYSQIVNDFQKGDIAEGYSVSREKKESFPLTVTSAQKNPTAFYLCASSLAGGSSYEQYFGPGTRLTVT.

V usage is TRBV4-2 and J usage is TRBJ1-1; D gene ambiguous. The CDR3 runs 15 residues. The V and J ends lost 4 bases and 3 bases respectively, with 15 bases between them. The germline CDR1 and CDR2 sequences are LGHNA and YNFKEQ. The CDR3 spells CASSLRLWEDTEAFF. Written as DNA, the CDR3 is TGTGCCAGCAGCCTGAGGTTATGGGAGGACACTGAAGCTTTCTTT.

The chain links TRBV9 to TRBJ2-5; 14 positions match TRBD2. The CDR3 has 20 residues. CDR1 and CDR2 from the germline V gene are SGDLS and YYNGEE. V lost 2 bases, J lost 0 bases, and 12 bases stayed unmatched. In DNA, the CDR3 is TGTGCCAGCAGCGTGGAACCCGGGACTAGCGGGAGTAGGTACCAAGAGACCCAGTACTTC. Translating it yields CASSVEPGTSGSRYQETQYF.

The rearrangement joins TRBV5-8 to TRBJ2-5; 9 positions match TRBD1. The CDR3 length is 16 residues. CDR1 is SGHTS, CDR2 YDEGEE, per germline. The V segment lost 3 bases and the J segment 4 bases; nucleotides outside the gene matches: 10. CDR3 amino acids: CASSYLQGAQGETQYF. The CDR3 DNA reads as TGTGCCAGCAGCTATTTACAGGGGGCGCAAGGAGAGACCCAGTACTTC.

This chain connects TRBV5-1 to TRBJ1-2; weak D call: TRBD1 (5 bases). This CDR3 is 17 amino acids long. Germline V gene sequence: CDR1 SGHRS, CDR2 YFSETQ. The V gene lost 0 bases and the J gene lost 5 bases, with 20 bases spanning the gap. In DNA form, the CDR3 reads TGCGCCAGCAGCTTGGGTCAGGGAACGTCAATTAGATATGGCTACACCTTC. Encoded protein: CASSLGQGTSIRYGYTF.

CDR3 loop: CASSQERPIYEQYF. CDR3 sequence (DNA): TGTGCCAGCAGCCAAGAGCGGCCGATCTACGAGCAGTACTTC. This chain links TRBV4-2 with TRBJ2-7, with D unresolved. Germline V lookup: CDR1 LGHNA, CDR2 YNFKEQ. Between the trimmed V and J ends, which lost 0 bases and 3 bases, there was a span of 9 bases. The CDR3 has 14 amino acids.

This chain connects TRBV5-8 to TRBJ1-1; 7 nucleotides line up with TRBD1. V lost 0 bases, J lost 11 bases, and 7 bases stayed unmatched. The CDR3 runs to 13 residues. Germline CDR1 is SGHTS and CDR2 is YDEGEE. CDR3 residues: CASSLGQGLRAFF. As DNA, the CDR3 is TGTGCCAGCAGCTTGGGACAGGGCCTTCGCGCTTTCTTT.

This chain joins TRBV6-5 and TRBJ2-1; the match to TRBD2 covers 7 bases. This CDR3 spans 13 amino acids. J gave up 8 bases and V 11 bases, and 12 bases lay outside the gene matches. The germline gives CDR1 MNHEY, CDR2 SVGAGI. Here the CDR3 reads CAAGDGLVDEQFF. The CDR3 DNA sequence: TGTGCCGCGGGGGATGGACTGGTCGATGAGCAGTTCTTC.

This chain joins TRBV30 and TRBJ1-1, with a weak D call TRBD1 (5 bases). V gave up 1 base and J gave up 0 bases, with 9 bases separating them. The CDR3 is made up of 14 amino acids. Germline values: CDR1 GTSNPN, CDR2 SVGIG (reference sequence). The CDR3 here is CAWSGTTVNTEAFF. CDR3 DNA sequence: TGTGCCTGGAGTGGAACGACAGTGAACACTGAAGCTTTCTTT.

This rearrangement joins TRBV19 to TRBJ1-1; the match to TRBD1 covers 8 bases. The ends lost 6 bases at V and 0 bases at J; junction bases unmatched: 18. CDR3 length: 19 residues. Germline lookup yields CDR1 LNHDA and CDR2 SQIVND (reference sequence). CDR3 in amino acids: CASSRKSLGQGPMNTEAFF. CDR3 bases: TGTGCCAGTAGCCGGAAAAGTCTTGGACAGGGCCCCATGAACACTGAAGCTTTCTTT.

This chain joins TRBV30 and TRBJ1-1; D uncertain. Germline values: CDR1 GTSNPN, CDR2 SVGIG (reference sequence). Trimming pared 7 bases from V and 2 bases from J, leaving 14 bases between. The CDR3 runs to 13 residues. The CDR3 DNA is TGTGCCTCCTACCCTGTAATCAACACTGAAGCTTTCTTT. This gives the protein CASYPVINTEAFF.

The rearrangement links TRBV29-1 to TRBJ1-2; perhaps TRBD1 as D (5 bases). V gave up 3 bases and J gave up 4 bases, with 12 bases separating them. The CDR3 consists of 13 residues. CDR1 is SQVTM, CDR2 ANQGSEA, per germline. The CDR3 here is CSVEGPTGYGYTF. CDR3 bases: TGCAGCGTTGAGGGCCCAACAGGCTATGGCTACACCTTC. The whole variable domain, remainder taken from reference TRBV29-1 and TRBJ1-2, is SAVISQKPSRDICQRGTSLTIQCQVDSQVTMMFWYRQQPGQSLTLIATANQGSEATYESGFVIDKFPISRPNLTFSTLTVSNMSPEDSSIYLCSVEGPTGYGYTFGSGTRLTVV.

The chain employs TRBV30 and TRBJ1-5; 7 positions match TRBD1. The CDR3 has 13 residues. Germline CDR1 GTSNPN, CDR2 SVGIG (reference sequence). After removal of 3 bases from V and 2 bases from J, the junction contained 1 base not matched to a gene. CDR3 DNA: TGTGCCTGGAGAACAGGGGGCAATCAGCCCCAGCATTTT. Protein: CAWRTGGNQPQHF.

The chain has TRBV4-1 and TRBJ2-4; 7 positions agree with TRBD2. The CDR3 totals 16 residues. Germline V gene sequence: CDR1 MGHRA, CDR2 YSYEKL. V lost 0 bases to trimming and J lost 2 bases; unmatched junction nucleotides: 4. The CDR3 DNA reads as TGCGCCAGCAGCCAAGAACAGCGGGGAACCAAAAACATTCAGTACTTC. It translates to CASSQEQRGTKNIQYF.

V usage is TRBV28 and J usage is TRBJ2-3; perhaps TRBD2 as D (6 bases). This CDR3 is 17 amino acids long. Looked up from germline, CDR1 is MDHEN and CDR2 is SYDVKM. V was cut by 3 bases and J by 4 bases, with 20 bases left in between. CDR3 sequence (DNA): TGTGCCAGCAGTTTGGCCGGTATACGGGAGATCCCAGATACGCAGTATTTT. Its translation: CASSLAGIREIPDTQYF. The full variable domain, with the rest looked up from reference TRBV28 and TRBJ2-3, is DVKVTQSSRYLVKRTGEKVFLECVQDMDHENMFWYRQDPGLGLRLIYFSYDVKMKEKGDIPEGYSVSREKKERFSLILESASTNQTSMYLCASSLAGIREIPDTQYFGPGTRLTVL.

The V and J genes are TRBV4-3 and TRBJ2-2; D may be TRBD2 (5 bases). This CDR3 spans 14 amino acids. Germline V CDR1 and CDR2: LGHNA, YSLEER. Trimming cost V 0 bases and J 5 bases, with 7 bases left between them. CDR3 sequence reads: CASSQEPGTGELFF. DNA for the CDR3: TGCGCCAGCAGCCAAGAGCCGGGGACCGGGGAGCTGTTTTTT.

J is TRBJ2-7 and V is TRBV5-5, with 8 nucleotides matching TRBD2. Germline trimming cut 5 bases from V and 1 base from J; bases unmatched to any gene: 8. The length of the CDR3 is 15 residues. Germline V lookup: CDR1 SGHKS, CDR2 YYEKEE (reference sequence). The chain's CDR3 is CASRFLAGNSYEQYF. The DNA of the CDR3 is TGTGCCAGCAGATTCTTAGCGGGGAATTCCTACGAGCAGTACTTC.

The V and J genes are TRBV7-9 and TRBJ2-7, with TRBD1 matching over 10 bases. With 2 bases clipped from V and 5 bases from J, the junction kept 9 bases outside the gene matches. The V gene's germline CDR1 is SEHNR and CDR2 FQNEAQ (reference sequence). This CDR3 contains 16 residues. The DNA of the CDR3 is TGTGCCAGCAGCTTACCGCAGGGACAGGGGTTACACGAGCAGTACTTC. Protein: CASSLPQGQGLHEQYF. Full variable domain (rest looked up from reference TRBV7-9 and TRBJ2-7): DTGVSQNPRHKITKRGQNVTFRCDPISEHNRLYWYRQTLGQGPEFLTYFQNEAQLEKSRLLSDRFSAERPKGSFSTLEIQRTEQGDSAMYLCASSLPQGQGLHEQYFGPGTRLTVT.

This sequence joins TRBV18 and TRBJ2-1, with D uncertain. Germline V gives CDR1 KGHSH, CDR2 LQKENI. The CDR3 sequence is 13 residues long. The V end was cut by 2 bases, the J end by 5 bases, with 7 bases between. CDR3 sequence (DNA): TGTGCCAGCTCACCAGAACGGGACAATGAGCAGTTCTTC. It specifies CASSPERDNEQFF.

The chain has TRBV18 and TRBJ2-5; D might be TRBD2 (5 bases). The CDR3 sequence is 15 residues long. Trimming cost V 3 bases and J 5 bases, with 16 bases left between them. In germline, CDR1 is KGHSH, CDR2 LQKENI. CDR3 loop: CASSPPSVSGETQYF. As DNA, the CDR3 is TGTGCCAGCTCACCTCCTTCGGTCTCGGGGGAGACCCAGTACTTC.

The rearrangement uses TRBV30 and TRBJ2-4; TRBD1 agrees at 8 bases. Unmatched junction bases numbered 3, after V lost 6 bases and J lost 8 bases. This CDR3 has 11 residues. Per the germline V gene, CDR1 is GTSNPN and CDR2 is SVGIG (reference sequence). CDR3 coding DNA: TGTGCCTGTCACAGGGGGGACATTCAGTACTTC. Amino acid sequence: CACHRGDIQYF.